The T cell receptor beta chain described here comes from a study of cytomegalovirus exposure and HLA in healthy donors. Study at large: An early data release held 79 million or so unique TCRs from HLA-typed donors. General observations from the study: Confirmation was obtained in vitro that a few CMV-associated chains are specific for CMV antigens.

J was trimmed by 2 bases and V by 6 bases; bases with no gene match: 9. The CDR3 length is 15 residues. Germline CDR1 and CDR2: MNHEY and SVGAGI. As regards this clone: Its antigen is undetermined.

The primer mix had 60 Vbeta and 13 Jbeta primers. Generated by immunoSEQ multiplex PCR, the TCRdb table keeps only in-frame clones and is missing some. The table lists roughly 120,000 clones, 65% to 85% of them singletons. Sequenced input: PBMCs. The source of this sequence is a man aged 25-40 years in good health and CMV-seropositive. The V call is TRBV6-5, the J call TRBJ2-5; TRBD2 matches 7 bases. CDR3 residues: CASSPWDYIQETQYF. The CDR3 DNA reads as TGTGCCAGCAGCCCATGGGACTACATACAAGAGACCCAGTACTTC.